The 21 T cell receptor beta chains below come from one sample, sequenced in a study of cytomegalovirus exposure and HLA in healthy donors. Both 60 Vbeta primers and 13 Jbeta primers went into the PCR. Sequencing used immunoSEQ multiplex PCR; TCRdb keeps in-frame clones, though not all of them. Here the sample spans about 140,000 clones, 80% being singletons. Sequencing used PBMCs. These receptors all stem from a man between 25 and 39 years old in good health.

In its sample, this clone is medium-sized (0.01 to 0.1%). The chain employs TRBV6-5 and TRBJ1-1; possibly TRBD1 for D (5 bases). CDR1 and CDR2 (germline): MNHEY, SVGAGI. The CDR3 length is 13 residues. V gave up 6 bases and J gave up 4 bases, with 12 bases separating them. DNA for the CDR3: TGTGCCAGCAGGTCAGGGTTCGGCACTGAAGCTTTCTTT. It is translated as CASRSGFGTEAFF.

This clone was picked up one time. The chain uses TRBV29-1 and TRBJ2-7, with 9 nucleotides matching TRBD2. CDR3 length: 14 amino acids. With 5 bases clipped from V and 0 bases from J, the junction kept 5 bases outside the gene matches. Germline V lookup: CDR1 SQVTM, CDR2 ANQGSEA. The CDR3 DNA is TGCAGCGTTAAGACTAGCGGAAACTCCTACGAGCAGTACTTC. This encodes CSVKTSGNSYEQYF.

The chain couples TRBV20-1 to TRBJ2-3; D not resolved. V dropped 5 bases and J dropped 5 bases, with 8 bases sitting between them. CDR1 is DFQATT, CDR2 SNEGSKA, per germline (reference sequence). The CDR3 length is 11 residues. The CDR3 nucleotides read TGCAGTGCTCATCCAGAAGATACGCAGTATTTT. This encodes CSAHPEDTQYF.

The CDR3 DNA is TGTGCCAGCAGCCAACGCCGGTTCACTGAAGCTTTCTTT. It codes for CASSQRRFTEAFF. This rearrangement joins TRBV14 to TRBJ1-1; D is undetermined. Trimming shortened V by 2 bases and J by 4 bases, and 8 bases separated the two germline ends. Per germline, CDR1 SGHDN and CDR2 FVKESK. This CDR3 has 13 residues.

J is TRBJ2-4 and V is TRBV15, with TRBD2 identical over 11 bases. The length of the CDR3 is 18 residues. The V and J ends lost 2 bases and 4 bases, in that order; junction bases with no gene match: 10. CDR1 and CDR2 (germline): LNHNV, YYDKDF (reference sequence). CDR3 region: CATSRPYLLAGEKNIQYF. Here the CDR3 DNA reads TGTGCCACCAGCAGACCCTACCTACTAGCGGGAGAAAAAAACATTCAGTACTTC.

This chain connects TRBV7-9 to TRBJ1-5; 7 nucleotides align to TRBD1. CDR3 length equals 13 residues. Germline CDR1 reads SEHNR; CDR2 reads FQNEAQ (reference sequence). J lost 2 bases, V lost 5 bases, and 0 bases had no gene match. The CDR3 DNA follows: TGTGCCAGCAGCGGGACAGGCAATCAGCCCCAGCATTTT. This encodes CASSGTGNQPQHF.

The CDR3 spells CASSLTSGEYNEQFF. Written as DNA, the CDR3 is TGTGCCAGCAGTCTCACTAGCGGGGAGTACAATGAGCAGTTCTTC. V usage is TRBV6-5 and J usage is TRBJ2-1; 10 bases fit TRBD2. The J segment lost 4 bases and the V segment lost 5 bases, leaving 5 bases of the junction unmatched. Germline V CDR1 and CDR2: MNHEY, SVGAGI. This CDR3 has 15 amino acids.

CDR3 nucleotide sequence: TGCGCCAGCAGCTTGGCTAACAGCCAAGAGACCCAGTACTTC. Its translation: CASSLANSQETQYF. This chain connects TRBV5-1 to TRBJ2-5; unclear D gene. Germline assignment: CDR1 SGHRS and CDR2 YFSETQ. V gave up 0 bases and J gave up 1 base, with 7 bases separating them. CDR3 size: 14 residues.

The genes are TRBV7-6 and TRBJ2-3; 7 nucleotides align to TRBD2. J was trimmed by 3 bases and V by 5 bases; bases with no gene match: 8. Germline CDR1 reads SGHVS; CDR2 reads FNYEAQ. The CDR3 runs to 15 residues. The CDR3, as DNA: TGTGCCAGCAGCCCTAGCGGTCCCTTGACAGATACGCAGTATTTT. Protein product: CASSPSGPLTDTQYF.

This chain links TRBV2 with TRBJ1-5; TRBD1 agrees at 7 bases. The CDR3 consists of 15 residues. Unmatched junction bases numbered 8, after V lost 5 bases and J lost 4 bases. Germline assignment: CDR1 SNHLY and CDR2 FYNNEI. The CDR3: CASSRQGTGNQPQHF. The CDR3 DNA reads TGTGCCAGCAGTCGACAGGGAACGGGGAATCAGCCCCAGCATTTT. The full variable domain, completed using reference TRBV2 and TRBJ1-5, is EPEVTQTPSHQVTQMGQEVILRCVPISNHLYFYWYRQILGQKVEFLVSFYNNEISEKSEIFDDQFSVERPDGSNFTLKIRSTKLEDSAMYFCASSRQGTGNQPQHFGDGTRLSIL.

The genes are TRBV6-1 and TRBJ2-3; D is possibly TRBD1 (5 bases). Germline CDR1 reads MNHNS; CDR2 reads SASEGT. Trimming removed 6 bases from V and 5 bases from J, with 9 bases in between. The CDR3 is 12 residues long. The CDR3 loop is CASRAQGDTQYF. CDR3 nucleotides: TGTGCCAGCAGGGCCCAGGGAGATACGCAGTATTTT.

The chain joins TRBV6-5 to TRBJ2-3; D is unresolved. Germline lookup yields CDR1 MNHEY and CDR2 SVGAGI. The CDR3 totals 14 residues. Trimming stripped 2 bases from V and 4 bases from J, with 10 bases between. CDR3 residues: CASSYILGSDTQYF. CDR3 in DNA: TGTGCCAGCAGTTACATTCTCGGGTCAGATACGCAGTATTTT.

CDR3 residues: CASSLRHLDATNEKLFF. CDR3 bases: TGTGCCAGCAGTTTACGACACCTCGATGCAACTAATGAAAAACTGTTTTTT. The chain is built from TRBV28 and TRBJ1-4; D unresolved. The CDR3 has 17 residues. Trimming took off 2 bases at V and 0 bases at J, with 13 bases between the two ends. Looked up from germline, CDR1 is MDHEN and CDR2 is SYDVKM.

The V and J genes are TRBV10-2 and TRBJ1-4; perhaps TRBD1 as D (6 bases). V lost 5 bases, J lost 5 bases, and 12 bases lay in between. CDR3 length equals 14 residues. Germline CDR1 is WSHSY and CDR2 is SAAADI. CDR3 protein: CASSTTGSNEKLFF. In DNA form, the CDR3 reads TGCGCCAGCAGTACTACAGGGTCGAATGAAAAACTGTTTTTT.

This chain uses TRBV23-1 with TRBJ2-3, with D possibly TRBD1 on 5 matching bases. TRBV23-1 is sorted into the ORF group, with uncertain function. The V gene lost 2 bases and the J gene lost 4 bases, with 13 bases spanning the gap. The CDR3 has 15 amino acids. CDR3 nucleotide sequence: TGCGCCAGCAGTCAACAAAGCAAGGGGCCAGATACGCAGTATTTT. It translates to CASSQQSKGPDTQYF.

This CDR3 reads CASSLGRPGGRAYNEQFF. CDR3 nucleotides: TGTGCCAGCAGCTTAGGACGCCCGGGCGGGAGGGCTTATAATGAGCAGTTCTTC. This chain connects TRBV7-8 to TRBJ2-1; 9 bases agree with TRBD2. In germline, CDR1 is SGHVS, CDR2 FQNEAQ. The CDR3 covers 18 residues. V shed 1 base, J shed 7 bases, and the junction held 14 bases outside the gene matches. Full variable domain (missing parts from reference TRBV7-8 and TRBJ2-1): GAGVSQSPRYKVAKRGQDVALRCDPISGHVSLFWYQQALGQGPEFLTYFQNEAQLDKSGLPSDRFFAERPEGSVSTLKIQRTQQEDSAVYLCASSLGRPGGRAYNEQFFGPGTRLTVL.

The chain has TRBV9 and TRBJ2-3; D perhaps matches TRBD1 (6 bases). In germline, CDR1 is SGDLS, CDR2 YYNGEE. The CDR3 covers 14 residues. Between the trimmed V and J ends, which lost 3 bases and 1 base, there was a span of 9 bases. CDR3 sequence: CASSGGRGTDTQYF. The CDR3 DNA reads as TGTGCCAGCAGCGGGGGGCGGGGCACAGATACGCAGTATTTT.

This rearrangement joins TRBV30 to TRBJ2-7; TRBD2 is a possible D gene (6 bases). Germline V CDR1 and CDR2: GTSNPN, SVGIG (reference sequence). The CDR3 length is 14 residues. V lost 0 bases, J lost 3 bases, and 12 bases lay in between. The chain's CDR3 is CAWSVGGFVYEQYF. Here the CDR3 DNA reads TGTGCCTGGAGTGTAGGAGGGTTTGTCTACGAGCAGTACTTC.

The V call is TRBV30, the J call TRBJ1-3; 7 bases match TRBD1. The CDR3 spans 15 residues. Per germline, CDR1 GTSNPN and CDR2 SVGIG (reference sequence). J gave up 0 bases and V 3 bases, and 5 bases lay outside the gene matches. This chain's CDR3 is CAWRKDRISGNTIYF. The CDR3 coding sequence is TGTGCCTGGAGAAAGGACAGGATCTCTGGAAACACCATATATTTT.

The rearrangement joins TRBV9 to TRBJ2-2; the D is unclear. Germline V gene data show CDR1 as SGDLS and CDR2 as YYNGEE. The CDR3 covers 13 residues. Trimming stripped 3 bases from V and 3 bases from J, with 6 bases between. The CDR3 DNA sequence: TGTGCCAGCAGCGCCCGAGACACCGGGGAGCTGTTTTTT. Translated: CASSARDTGELFF.

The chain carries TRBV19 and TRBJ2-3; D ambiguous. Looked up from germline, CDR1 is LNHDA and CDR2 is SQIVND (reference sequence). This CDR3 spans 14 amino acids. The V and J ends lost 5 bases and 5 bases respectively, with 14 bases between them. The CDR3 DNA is TGTGCCAGTAGTCAGAACCGGGTTGGAGATACGCAGTATTTT. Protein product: CASSQNRVGDTQYF.